The clone carrying this T cell receptor beta chain was found a few times. Its antigen is as yet unknown. The sample is drawn from a study of T cell repertoires in cytomegalovirus infection. Study-wide background: Alongside well-studied HLA-B-restricted CMV epitopes, recently identified HLA-C-restricted CMV epitopes were also used. Matching HLA type and CMV infection were both indicated by public TCR beta signatures. Findings and limits, study-wide: HLA-C-restricted CMV-specific TCR beta clonotypes prevailed in the ex vivo response.

Germline trimming cut 1 base from V and 4 bases from J; bases unmatched to any gene: 15. The CDR3 length is 19 residues. TCRdb reprocessed the reads with MiXCR, giving one entry per CDR3 protein. The table records a few hundred thousand distinct CDR3 sequences, approximately 40% of them present only once. The specimen comprised cultured PBMCs, sampled from culture after CMV antigen stimulation. This TCR was recovered from a human donor in good health (CMV status not recorded). Some clones in this sample may be carry-over from other donors' samples. The chain carries TRBV12-3 or TRBV12-4 and TRBJ2-1; 8 nucleotides align to TRBD2. The CDR3 region is CASSLGRRGVSTGYNEQFF. CDR3 sequence (DNA): TGTGCCAGCAGTTTAGGTCGGCGGGGGGTCTCGACGGGTTACAATGAGCAGTTCTTC.